These 3 T cell receptor beta chains share one sample of origin, sequenced in a study of a mutant IDH1 vaccine in newly diagnosed glioma. Specified time point: week 47, end of study. Mutant IDH1 20-mer peptide, at 300 ug, made up each vaccine dose, with topical imiquimod. The antigens of these receptors remain unknown. Sequenced by immunoSEQ multiplex PCR; TCRdb stores in-frame clones only, minus some. The table records around 50,000 clones, approximately 84% of them present only once. Sequencing was performed on PBMCs, taken from a glioma patient whose treatment included an IDH1 peptide vaccine. The receptors here all came from a woman younger than 45 with glioma. Some clones in this sample may be carry-over from other donors' samples.

This chain links TRBV5-4 with TRBJ1-2; 10 positions match TRBD1. Germline V gene lookup returns CDR1 SGHNT and CDR2 YYREEE (reference sequence). V shed 4 bases and J 4 bases; nucleotides not matched to a gene: 7. This CDR3 spans 15 amino acids. The CDR3, as DNA: TGTGCCAGCAGCACGACAGGGGGCTCTTCCTATGGCTACACCTTC. Amino acid sequence: CASSTTGGSSYGYTF.

This chain connects TRBV10-1 to TRBJ1-1, with TRBD1 matching over 9 bases. V shed 10 bases, J shed 9 bases, and the junction held 12 bases outside the gene matches. The germline V gene has CDR1 WNHNN and CDR2 SYGVQD (reference sequence). The CDR3 runs to 13 residues. The chain's CDR3 is CATQTGTGTKAFF. In nucleotides, the CDR3 is TGCGCCACTCAAACCGGGACAGGGACAAAAGCTTTCTTT.

This sequence joins TRBV15 and TRBJ1-2; possible D gene TRBD1, 5 bases. Looked up from germline, CDR1 is LNHNV and CDR2 is YYDKDF (reference sequence). V was trimmed by 0 bases and J by 7 bases, leaving 12 bases between them. The CDR3 sequence is 14 residues long. The CDR3 nucleotides read TGTGCCACCAGCAGAGACAGGGCCTTACGTGGCTACACCTTC. Translation gives CATSRDRALRGYTF.